This TCR beta chain emerged from a study of T cell responses to AZD1222 COVID-19 vaccine (dated by TCRdb to 2020 to 2022). Regarding the complete study: Because spike-specific TCR depth and breadth did not differ between the two schedules, AZD1222 recipients who got a second dose at roughly 4 weeks were pooled with those who got a second dose at roughly 12 weeks. Trial participants were enrolled by age into 18-55, 56-69 and 70-plus year subgroups, with about 150, 28 and 57 TCR-sequenced participants respectively. TCR sequencing was performed for about 240 trial participants, of whom about 200 were given two doses of AZD1222 and 26 were given two doses of MenACWY control vaccine. The research as a whole found: Spike-specific TCR breadth and depth rose significantly after two AZD1222 doses compared with day 0 and with MenACWY recipients. CD4 TCRs associated with the vaccine covered the entire spike protein, and the dominant responses were in regions 160-218 and 743-854. Most participants were white British and females outnumbered males, and the authors suggested that clonal diversity may have been underestimated. Conclusions about previously exposed vaccinees were limited because only six AZD1222 recipients were SARS-CoV-2 seropositive at baseline. The 56-69-year group was small, and its depth increase did not reach significance, likely because of low power. No day 14 peak-response samples were available, so repertoires were characterized only after the peak T cell response. Reportedly, almost half of the unique spike-specific TCRs recognized epitopes lying outside the regions that are mutated in the B.1.351 and B.1.1.7 variants.

Trimming costs V 6 bases and J 1 base, and their ends lie 10 bases apart. The CDR3 sequence holds 14 residues, the cysteine and phenylalanine included. The kept DNA is CDR3 alone, 42 bases in frame from the first base. Looking up the germline V gene yields CDR1 MNHEY and CDR2 SVGEGT. Explained via the paper, the time point label denotes: baseline before first vaccination. Vaccinee samples were obtained from the UK trials COV001 and COV002, which included a single-blind randomized controlled phase 2/3 trial of AZD1222 (ChAdOx1 nCoV-19) in healthy adults. Trial participant PBMC samples were collected at day 0 and day 28 after the second dose for TCRbeta chain sequencing. The CDR3 regions of human TCRbeta chains were analyzed by immunosequencing. From the authors' description of their analysis: Repertoire TCRs were checked for matches against a reference library of SARS-CoV-2-specific TCRs that had been generated using the MIRA antigen-specificity platform. Breadth was defined as the fraction of unique TCRs that were SARS-CoV-2-associated, and depth was defined as the fraction of total T cells that were SARS-CoV-2-associated. Using the MIRA data, each spike-specific TCR was mapped to the spike region that the TCR reacts to and placed in a CD4 or CD8 class. Log10-transformed breadth and depth values were compared by one-way ANOVA with Sidak's multiple comparisons tests. Drawn from immuneACCESS, this table holds only the in-frame rearrangements with V and J called that TCRdb kept. Clones are partly lost; checked studies trace under half to an unresolved V gene and leave the rest unexplained. From that table come the V and J calls and clone size; the DNA was used to work out D and trimming. This sample is represented by about 130,000 clones; 70% to 90% of them were singletons. The leading ten clones occupy around 1.5% of the sample.

As regards this clone: Its recognized antigen is unknown. No much larger clone is present one base from it, and per-base qualities are unavailable.

This TCR was sampled from an adult in good health. This specimen consisted of peripheral blood, obtained on day 0 of AZD1222 vaccination. The V gene is TRBV6-2 or TRBV6-3 and the J gene is TRBJ1-5, and the D gene may be TRBD1, 5 bases matching. The bases are TGTGCCAGCAGCCGCCGACAGAGCAATCAGCCCCAGCATTTT. Translated, this is CASSRRQSNQPQHF.